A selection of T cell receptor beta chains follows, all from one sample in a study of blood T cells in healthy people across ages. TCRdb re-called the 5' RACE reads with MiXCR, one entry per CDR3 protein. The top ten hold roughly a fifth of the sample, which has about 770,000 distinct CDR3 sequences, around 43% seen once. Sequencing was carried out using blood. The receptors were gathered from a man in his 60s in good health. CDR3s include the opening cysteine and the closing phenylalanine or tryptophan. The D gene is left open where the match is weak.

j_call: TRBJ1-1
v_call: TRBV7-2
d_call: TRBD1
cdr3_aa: CASSAQGAGTEAFF

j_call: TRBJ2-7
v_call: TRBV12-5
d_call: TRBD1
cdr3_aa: CASAPGQGDDEQYF

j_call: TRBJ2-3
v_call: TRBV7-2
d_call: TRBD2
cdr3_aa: CASRLGLAGGRDTQYF

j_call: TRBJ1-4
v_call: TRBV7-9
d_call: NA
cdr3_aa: CASSLSQTEKLFF

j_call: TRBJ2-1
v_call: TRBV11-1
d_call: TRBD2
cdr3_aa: CASSLAIMTSGNEQFF

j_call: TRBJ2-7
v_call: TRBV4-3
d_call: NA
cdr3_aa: CASSQERRGGEQYF

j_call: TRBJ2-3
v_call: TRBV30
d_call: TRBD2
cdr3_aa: CAWSRAGGTDTQYF

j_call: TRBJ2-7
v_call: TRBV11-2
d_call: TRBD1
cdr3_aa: CASSLGTGGFEEQYF

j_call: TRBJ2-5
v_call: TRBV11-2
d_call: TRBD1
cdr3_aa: CASSGDRATQTQYF

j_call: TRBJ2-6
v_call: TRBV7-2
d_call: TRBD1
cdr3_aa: CASSLGTGMVAGANVLTF

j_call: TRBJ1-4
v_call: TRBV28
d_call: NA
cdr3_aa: CASSLNSNNEKLFF

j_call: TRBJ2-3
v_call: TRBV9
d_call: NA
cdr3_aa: CASSESGVADTQYF

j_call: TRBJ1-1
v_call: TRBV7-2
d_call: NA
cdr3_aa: CASSSNRDTEAFF

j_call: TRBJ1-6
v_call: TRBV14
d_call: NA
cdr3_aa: CASSQGVGINSPLHF

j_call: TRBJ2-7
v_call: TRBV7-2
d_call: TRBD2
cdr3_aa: CASSLESSGTSSYEQYF